The sequence of this T cell receptor (beta chain) was determined in a study of T cells of healthy individuals. This clonotype turned up a few times. A single record per CDR3 protein comes from TCRdb applying MiXCR to the 5' RACE reads. The sample records fewer than 75,000 distinct CDR3 sequences, about a sixth being singletons. Germline-derived CDR1 and CDR2 are DFQATT and SNEGSKA (reference sequence). The CDR3 is 14 residues long. The ends lost 3 bases at V and 5 bases at J; junction bases unmatched: 7. This chain uses TRBV20-1 with TRBJ1-5; 7 bases are a match to TRBD1. This clonotype was sampled from a human donor in good health. CDR3 residues: CSASQDRLDQPQHF. In DNA form, the CDR3 reads TGCAGTGCTAGTCAGGACAGGCTGGATCAGCCCCAGCATTTT.